This TCR beta chain was observed in a study of cytomegalovirus exposure and HLA in healthy donors (dated by TCRdb to 2015 to 2018). Concerning the study at large: An earlier analysis of several hundred of the donors reported around 280 Gb of sequence data and around 100 million unique TCR beta sequences obtained from approximately 180 million T cells. About 280 gigabases of sequencing data and 78 million or so unique TCR sequences were included in an early release covering several hundred HLA-typed donors. Among the approximately 430 genotyped donors, around 81% belonged to the genetic ancestry cluster associated with self-reported Caucasian donors. The aim of the study was to test whether cataloging public T cell receptors could identify signatures of past pathogen exposure. Using immunosequencing, the study profiled T cell repertoires from 640 or so subjects and related those repertoires to cytomegalovirus serostatus. In addition to the first cohort of 666 subjects, a separate validation cohort of 130 or so different subjects was used. High-throughput TCR immunosequencing, statistical association of individual TCRs with disease status, and machine learning were combined to predict cytomegalovirus infection status. To study patterns of TCR occurrence, a later analysis re-analyzed previously published TCR beta repertoires from just over 650 donors and added high-resolution HLA genotyping. In the later analysis, no new phenotypic data were used to find candidate immune exposures; instead, reliance was placed on TCR beta sequences and their occurrence across donors. In an earlier analysis of a few hundred of the donors, high-throughput TCR beta sequencing was used to judge whether each TCR beta V gene segment behaved as functional or pseudogenic. Donor age, sex, ethnicity and CMV serostatus were collected together with the repertoire data. A later genetic analysis took genome-wide SNP genotypes for about three fifths of the 666 donors and used that subset as a discovery cohort. All discovery cohort repertoires had been generated using a single sequencing platform. Class I and class II HLA loci were covered by the typing at four-digit resolution. The number of typed donors differed by locus: roughly 629-640 for A, B, C, DRB1 and DQB1; approximately 540 for DQA1; approximately 610 for DPA1; and about 450 for DPB1. Four or five DR-DQ haplotypes were treated as single units for association and clustering because of strong linkage in the cohort. Among roughly 400 genotyped donors of the cohort, an average of approximately 240,000 unique TCR beta nucleotide sequences was sequenced per donor, of which 15% to 20% were non-productive. Broader findings and caveats from the paper: The authors suggested that the approach could potentially be generalized to other disease states and immunological phenotypes. While some public TCRs were present in many individuals, most TCR sequences turned up only very rarely across donors. When HLA alleles, especially DR and DQ, strongly co-occurred, attributing TCR associations to individual alleles was difficult. In an earlier analysis of fewer than 700 of the donors, most TCR beta V segments appeared in productive rearrangements about 87% or about 30% of the time, broadly matching IMGT annotations. A further reported finding was that TCR beta sequences accurately predicted the HLA-A and HLA-B alleles for most subjects in the first cohort. The study listed around 160 TCR beta chains as associated with cytomegalovirus. Several of the top co-occurrence clusters appeared to be linked to parvovirus B19, influenza, CMV and Epstein-Barr virus, according to a later analysis. HLA typing was unavailable for some donors at each locus, so association tests used only the typed subset. A later analysis found that TCR association rates varied across HLA loci, with DRB1 alleles showing the most associated TCRs and HLA-C alleles the fewest. Roughly uniform sequencing depth across donors was assumed in presence/absence analyses, although this assumption may not hold. Some IMGT-functional V segments, including TRBV6-2 and TRBV6-3, could not be distinguished by the 87-base-pair reads and were therefore excluded. A later analysis associated about 18,000 TCR beta sequences with specific HLA alleles at a false discovery rate of 0.05. According to a later analysis, most CMV-associated TCR beta chains appeared to be HLA-restricted, and the HLA associations seemed to be driven largely by CMV exposure. Cytomegalovirus status was reported to be diagnosed by the classifier with high specificity and sensitivity in both the original and validation cohorts. CMV serostatus was the only immune exposure information available for the cohort. In a later analysis, HLA-associated TCR beta chains showed more clonal expansion and lower generation probabilities than non-associated chains that were equally common. The sequencing pipeline was judged likely to have produced a cluster of highly shared sequence variants as a technical artifact. Linkage disequilibrium might explain the correlated functional status among segregating V segments, but an unknown experimental factor could not be ruled out. Because counts were too low, seventeen rarely observed V segments, including chromosome 9 orphons, were excluded from the earlier analysis of 587 of the donors. V-gene and J-gene trimming of TCR beta chains was associated with a missense DCLRE1C variant in a later genetic analysis, and the association was replicated in an independent cohort. A later genetic analysis reported fewer N-insertions in productive TCRs among donors in an Asian-associated ancestry cluster than the approximately 670-donor mean. In vitro tests confirmed that a few of the cytomegalovirus-associated TCR beta chains recognize cytomegalovirus antigens. In this cohort, only TCR beta chains were sequenced, and detectable features were limited by the absence of alpha or paired-chain data.

In total, 666 healthy bone marrow donors made up the cohort. At the time of sampling, every cohort member was nominally healthy, though immune exposures that went unrecorded were likely present. CMV serostatus was positive for more than 250 and negative for about 50% of the roughly 700 cohort members, and was not recorded for this donor. A peripheral blood sample was provided by each donor, and peripheral blood mononuclear cells were used for TCR beta sequencing. The Qiagen DNeasy Blood Extraction Kit was used to extract genomic DNA from the blood cell samples. Libraries came from the immunoSEQ multiplex PCR assay. A mixture of 60 forward primers for TCR Vbeta segments and 13 reverse primers for TCR Jbeta segments was used in the multiplex PCR. The CDR3 region of rearranged TCR beta genes was amplified from genomic DNA with a multiplex PCR assay. The amplified TCR beta libraries were sequenced on the Illumina HiSeq System as 87-base-pair reads. Per the original workflow: A later analysis counted 65 million to 90 million unique TCR beta chains across the 500 to 850 repertoires, and 10 million to 11 million of these chains were shared by at least two donors. To remove PCR and sequencing errors, raw reads were error-corrected and collapsed into unique sequences using a nearest-neighbor algorithm that merged closely related sequences. Alignment of CDR3 sequences to IMGT reference sequences was used to assign V, D and J gene segments. Each retained sequence needed at least a six-nucleotide match to both a V gene segment and a J gene segment. A rearrangement counted as productive if the CDR3 had no stop codons and remained in frame with V and J, and every other rearrangement counted as non-productive. CDR3 was defined by IMGT convention, running from the second conserved V-encoded cysteine to the conserved J-encoded phenylalanine. Sequences without an unambiguous match to a single V gene segment were excluded from the earlier analysis of approximately 560 of the donors. In an earlier analysis of roughly 500 of the donors, V segments were called functional above 56.7% productive rearrangements and were called segregating when the between-donor standard deviation exceeded 5%. A statistical classification framework was developed to diagnose cytomegalovirus status using the catalog of TCR beta chain sequences. A later analysis assigned V and J genes by comparing TCR nucleotide sequences with IMGT/GENE-DB human TR gene sequences. The TCRdist pipeline was used in a later analysis to assign CDR3 sequences and most-parsimonious VDJ recombination scenarios. A later analysis defined each TCR beta chain by its CDR3 amino acid sequence plus V-gene family, and excluded reads lacking a unique V-gene family. A later analysis removed 592 highly shared, low-generation-probability nucleotide sequences to deal with suspected cross-contamination and a sequencing artifact. A later analysis calculated a clonal expansion index for each public chain from normalized within-repertoire ranks of inferred template counts. In a later analysis, generation probabilities were computed using a VDJ recombination model fitted to out-of-frame rearrangements, and the results were checked against IGoR. In a later analysis, hypergeometric tests were used to score TCR-TCR, TCR-HLA and TCR-CMV co-occurrence, with a repertoire-size bias correction applied to TCR pairs. A later analysis estimated false discovery rates by permuting HLA or CMV assignments 20 times. In a later analysis, co-occurring TCRs were grouped using DBSCAN, and TCRdist sequence similarity was added for clustering within HLA-allele-positive subsets. Repertoires with fewer than 30,000 or more than 120,000 public chains were left out of co-occurrence clustering, as were five repertoires with anomalous nucleotide sharing. As stored in TCRdb, this immuneACCESS dataset retains in-frame rearrangements with V and J assigned. A fraction of the clones does not appear; measured against another copy, unresolved V genes explain less than half of the discrepancy, and the remainder lacks a known reason. That table supplies the V and J calls and clone size; D and trimming were determined from the DNA. The sample yields around 150,000 clones; about 66% were counted once. Of the sample, approximately 1.6% falls within the top ten clones.

CDR1 and CDR2 are drawn from the germline V gene: KGHSH, LQKENI. The CDR3 measures 13 amino acids from cysteine to phenylalanine. Left in the record is the CDR3 DNA by itself, 39 bases read in frame from the first base. V is pared back by 0 bases and J by 10 bases, with 12 bases lying between the germline termini. As regards this clone: Its antigen is unknown. No clone much larger than this one lies a single base away; base qualities are absent.

The receptor chain draws on TRBV18 and TRBJ1-1; a weak D assignment points to TRBD1 (6 bases agree). The sequence derives from a human donor in good health. Material: PBMCs. The nucleotide sequence is TGTGCCAGCTCACCACCGGACAGTCGTTTAGCTTTCTTT. Translated, it gives CASSPPDSRLAFF.